The 27 T cell receptor beta chains below were found in one sample sequenced in a study of T cell responses to AZD1222 COVID-19 vaccine. Only in-frame clones appear in the TCRdb table, and some are missing; sequencing was by immunoSEQ multiplex PCR. The table includes approximately 150,000 clones, 80% to 95% detected once. The source material was peripheral blood, sampled on day 0 of AZD1222 vaccination. Source of these receptors: an adult in good health.

The chain couples TRBV7-6 to TRBJ2-7; 7 positions match TRBD1. J was trimmed by 7 bases and V by 2 bases; bases with no gene match: 14. Germline values: CDR1 SGHVS, CDR2 FNYEAQ. The CDR3 loop spans 16 amino acids. DNA of the CDR3: TGTGCCAGCAGCTTATCCATGACCGGGACAGCGCGGGAGCAGTACTTC. As protein: CASSLSMTGTAREQYF.

This chain connects TRBV19 to TRBJ1-1; D might be TRBD1 (5 bases). The CDR3 runs 13 residues. Germline V gives CDR1 LNHDA, CDR2 SQIVND (reference sequence). V shed 8 bases and J shed 5 bases, with 15 bases lying between them. The CDR3 sequence: CASARGRGTEAFF. Written as DNA, the CDR3 is TGTGCCAGTGCAAGGGGTCGTGGGACTGAAGCTTTCTTT.

Only a few counts were recorded for this clone. The gene calls are TRBV28 and TRBJ1-1, with D unclear. There are 12 residues in the CDR3. Trimming took off 5 bases at V and 1 base at J, with 5 bases between the two ends. Germline V CDR1 and CDR2: MDHEN, SYDVKM. The CDR3: CASSGRNTEAFF. The CDR3 coding sequence is TGTGCCAGCAGTGGCAGGAACACTGAAGCTTTCTTT.

CDR3 sequence reads: CASSQQTNTEAFF. The CDR3, as DNA: TGTGCCAGCAGCCAACAGACGAACACTGAAGCTTTCTTT. V is TRBV14 and J is TRBJ1-1; D remains unclear. V was trimmed by 2 bases and J by 1 base, leaving 5 bases between them. The CDR3 spans 13 residues. The V gene's germline CDR1 is SGHDN and CDR2 FVKESK.

The chain joins TRBV27 to TRBJ1-1; tentatively, D is TRBD1 (5 bases). V gave up 5 bases and J gave up 4 bases, with 17 bases separating them. Germline CDR1 MNHEY, CDR2 SMNVEV (reference sequence). The CDR3 length is 15 residues. This chain's CDR3 is CASSTRTPTGTEAFF. The CDR3 region has the DNA TGTGCCAGCAGTACTCGGACACCTACGGGCACTGAAGCTTTCTTT.

The J gene is TRBJ2-1, the V gene TRBV10-2; 8 bases fit TRBD2. In germline, CDR1 is WSHSY, CDR2 SAAADI. V was clipped by 7 bases and J by 6 bases; unmatched bases: 5. The CDR3 runs to 13 residues. CDR3 sequence reads: CASTGGGFNEQFF. The CDR3 coding sequence is TGCGCCAGCACCGGGGGGGGGTTCAATGAGCAGTTCTTC.

The V gene is TRBV5-5, the J gene TRBJ2-3; TRBD2 matches 11 bases. The CDR3 is 19 residues long. CDR1 and CDR2 from the germline V gene are SGHKS and YYEKEE (reference sequence). The junction had 9 bases not matched to a gene; V was cut back by 0 bases and J by 0 bases. CDR3 amino acids: CASSLGAGTSGISTDTQYF. The CDR3, as DNA: TGTGCCAGCAGCTTGGGGGCAGGGACTAGCGGAATAAGCACAGATACGCAGTATTTT.

The V call is TRBV6-5, the J call TRBJ2-5, with TRBD2 matching 8 bases. Per the germline V gene, CDR1 is MNHEY and CDR2 is SVGAGI. Trimming removed 6 bases from V and 5 bases from J; junction bases left unmatched: 8. The CDR3 sequence is 14 residues long. In DNA form, the CDR3 reads TGTGCCAGCAGCCGAGGACTAGCTAGGGAGACCCAGTACTTC. It codes for CASSRGLARETQYF.

The rearrangement joins TRBV2 to TRBJ1-1; D ambiguous. Trimming stripped 7 bases from V and 2 bases from J, with 14 bases between. The CDR3 is 14 amino acids. Germline values: CDR1 SNHLY, CDR2 FYNNEI. CDR3 sequence reads: CASTGPPGNTEAFF. For the CDR3, the DNA is TGTGCCAGCACCGGACCGCCGGGAAACACTGAAGCTTTCTTT.

In this sample, this clone turned up once. This chain joins TRBV2 and TRBJ2-7; D possibly uses TRBD1 or TRBD2 (6 bases each). The V gene lost 11 bases and the J gene lost 3 bases, with 11 bases spanning the gap. Germline-derived CDR1 and CDR2 are SNHLY and FYNNEI. The CDR3 runs to 11 residues. The CDR3 region has the DNA TGTGCCGGGGGGCGCCTCTACGAGCAGTACTTC. It is translated as CAGGRLYEQYF.

J is TRBJ1-6 and V is TRBV10-2; D is ambiguous. V was shortened by 3 bases and J by 3 bases, with 9 bases between the two germline ends. This CDR3 has 15 residues. The germline V gene encodes CDR1 WSHSY and CDR2 SAAADI. The CDR3 DNA is TGCGCCAGCAGTGAAGAAGGGTTCTATAATTCACCCCTCCACTTT. Protein sequence: CASSEEGFYNSPLHF.

This clone was seen once. This chain joins TRBV18 and TRBJ2-7, with D unclear. Germline assignment: CDR1 KGHSH and CDR2 LQKENI. The CDR3 consists of 13 residues. The V and J ends lost 2 bases and 7 bases respectively, with 12 bases between them. The CDR3: CASSPERVWEQYF. In DNA, the CDR3 is TGTGCCAGCTCACCAGAAAGGGTTTGGGAGCAGTACTTC.

The chain links TRBV19 to TRBJ1-1; TRBD1 agrees at 10 bases. There are 17 residues in the CDR3. The V segment lost 1 base and the J segment 3 bases; nucleotides outside the gene matches: 8. Germline V gene data show CDR1 as LNHDA and CDR2 as SQIVND (reference sequence). The CDR3 DNA sequence: TGTGCCAGTAGTATAGGAAGACAGGGGGCGGTTTACACTGAAGCTTTCTTT. The encoded protein is CASSIGRQGAVYTEAFF.

The V and J genes are TRBV6-5 and TRBJ1-4; 7 positions agree with TRBD1. The germline CDR1 and CDR2 sequences are MNHEY and SVGAGI. The junction had 6 bases not matched to a gene; V was cut back by 6 bases and J by 8 bases. CDR3 length equals 13 residues. The CDR3 DNA reads as TGTGCCAGCAGGATCCAGGGACAGGAAAAACTGTTTTTT. It translates to CASRIQGQEKLFF.

This clone was found a few times. J is TRBJ1-2 and V is TRBV9; D is uncertain. The CDR3 has 14 amino acids. CDR1 is SGDLS and CDR2 is YYNGEE in the germline V gene. The V end lost 4 bases, the J end lost 6 bases, and 16 bases lay between the germline ends. The CDR3 region is CASSLLVGRHGYTF. CDR3 sequence (DNA): TGTGCCAGCAGCCTACTCGTTGGACGGCATGGCTACACCTTC. The variable domain in full, with the rest retrieved from reference TRBV9 and TRBJ1-2, is DSGVTQTPKHLITATGQRVTLRCSPRSGDLSVYWYQQSLDQGLQFLIQYYNGEERAKGNILERFSAQQFPDLHSELNLSSLELGDSALYFCASSLLVGRHGYTFGSGTRLTVV.

The chain has TRBV4-1 and TRBJ2-2; the match to TRBD2 covers 11 bases. Germline CDR1 MGHRA, CDR2 YSYEKL. Trimming cost V 0 bases and J 6 bases; bases outside gene matches: 3. The CDR3 length is 16 residues. CDR3 in DNA: TGCGCCAGCAGCCAAGAAGTAGCGGGAGGGCCCGGGGAGCTGTTTTTT. The encoded protein is CASSQEVAGGPGELFF.

This chain links TRBV12-3 or TRBV12-4 with TRBJ1-4, with 8 positions matching TRBD1. V was clipped by 6 bases and J by 7 bases; unmatched bases: 4. There are 13 residues in the CDR3. The CDR3 bases are TGTGCCAGCAGGGGGACAGGCACTGAAAAACTGTTTTTT. Amino acid sequence: CASRGTGTEKLFF.

The chain couples TRBV7-9 to TRBJ1-5; D gene ambiguous. This CDR3 spans 13 amino acids. V was shortened by 0 bases and J by 6 bases, with 6 bases between the two germline ends. CDR1 is SEHNR and CDR2 is FQNEAQ in the germline V gene (reference sequence). CDR3 amino acids: CASSLARGQPQHF. CDR3 coding DNA: TGTGCCAGCAGCTTAGCCCGGGGTCAGCCCCAGCATTTT.

The chain links TRBV12-3 or TRBV12-4 to TRBJ1-1, with D unresolved. The CDR3 has 13 amino acids. Trimming cost V 5 bases and J 5 bases, with 12 bases left between them. In nucleotides, the CDR3 is TGTGCCAGCAGTCCCTCTTGGTGGACTGAAGCTTTCTTT. Translating it yields CASSPSWWTEAFF.

The V gene is TRBV27, the J gene TRBJ2-7, with a tentative D call TRBD1 (5 bases). Trimming removed 6 bases from V and 5 bases from J, with 17 bases in between. In germline, CDR1 is MNHEY, CDR2 SMNVEV (reference sequence). The CDR3 is 14 amino acids. The CDR3 spells CASSYRQFGDEQYF. The CDR3 coding sequence is TGTGCCAGCAGCTATAGACAGTTCGGAGACGAGCAGTACTTC.

This chain uses TRBV9 with TRBJ2-5, with 7 bases lining up with TRBD2. The germline gives CDR1 SGDLS, CDR2 YYNGEE. Trimming at V came to 1 base and at J to 5 bases, leaving 8 bases not matched to a gene. The CDR3 runs to 15 residues. The CDR3, as DNA: TGTGCCAGCAGCGTAAGCAGCGTGGGGGGGGAGACCCAGTACTTC. It is translated as CASSVSSVGGETQYF.

This clone showed up just a few times. The chain joins TRBV7-8 to TRBJ1-6, with D uncertain. Germline V gene data show CDR1 as SGHVS and CDR2 as FQNEAQ. The CDR3 covers 15 residues. Trimming left V 5 bases short and J 10 bases short, with 18 bases between. The chain's CDR3 is CASSGWTLSGSPLHF. The CDR3 DNA follows: TGTGCCAGCAGCGGATGGACCCTTTCGGGGTCACCCCTCCACTTT.

J is TRBJ1-1 and V is TRBV12-3 or TRBV12-4; D not resolved. V lost 5 bases and J 1 base, leaving 8 bases between the germline ends. This CDR3 contains 13 residues. CDR3 DNA: TGTGCCAGCAGTAGACGGACGAACACTGAAGCTTTCTTT. This encodes CASSRRTNTEAFF.

J is TRBJ1-1 and V is TRBV5-1, with TRBD1 identical over 8 bases. Germline lookup yields CDR1 SGHRS and CDR2 YFSETQ. The CDR3 has 14 residues. Trimming took 4 bases from V and 7 from J; bases not matched to a gene: 9. The CDR3 region is CASSQTGARSEAFF. The CDR3 nucleotides read TGCGCCAGCAGCCAGACAGGGGCCCGCAGTGAAGCTTTCTTT.

This clone has just one count. This chain joins TRBV6-5 and TRBJ2-6; weak D call: TRBD2 (5 bases). The germline V gene has CDR1 MNHEY and CDR2 SVGAGI. Between the trimmed V and J ends, which lost 5 bases and 2 bases, there was a span of 7 bases. The CDR3 has 14 amino acids. The CDR3 sequence: CASSTGTGANVLTF. DNA for the CDR3: TGTGCCAGCAGTACGGGGACTGGGGCCAACGTCCTGACTTTC.

This clone was seen once. This rearrangement joins TRBV19 to TRBJ2-7; a possible D gene is TRBD2 (5 bases). V was trimmed by 5 bases and J by 3 bases, leaving 8 bases between them. This CDR3 has 12 amino acids. CDR1 LNHDA and CDR2 SQIVND come from the germline V gene (reference sequence). CDR3 in DNA: TGTGCCAGTAGTGGGAGCCGCTACGAGCAGTACTTC. Its protein is CASSGSRYEQYF.

The chain carries TRBV7-2 and TRBJ2-7; TRBD1 matches 9 bases. V was clipped by 6 bases and J by 2 bases; unmatched bases: 8. The CDR3 is made up of 15 amino acids. Per the germline V gene, CDR1 is SGHTA and CDR2 is FQGNSA. DNA of the CDR3: TGTGCCAGCAGTCGTGACAGGGGGGCGACCTACGAGCAGTACTTC. Translated: CASSRDRGATYEQYF.